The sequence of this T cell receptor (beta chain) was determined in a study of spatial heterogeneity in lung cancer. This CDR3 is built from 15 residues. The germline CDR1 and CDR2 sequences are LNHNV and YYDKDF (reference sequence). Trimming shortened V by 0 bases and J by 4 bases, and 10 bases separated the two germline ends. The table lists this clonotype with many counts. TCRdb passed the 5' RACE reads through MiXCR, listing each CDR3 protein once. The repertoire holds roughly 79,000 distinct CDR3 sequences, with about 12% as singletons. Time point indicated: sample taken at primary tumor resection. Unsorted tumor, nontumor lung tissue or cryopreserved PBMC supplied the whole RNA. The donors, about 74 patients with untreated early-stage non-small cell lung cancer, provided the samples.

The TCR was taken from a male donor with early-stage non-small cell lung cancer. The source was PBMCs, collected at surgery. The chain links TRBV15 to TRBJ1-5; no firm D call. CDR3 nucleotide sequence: TGTGCCACCAGCAGAGATCTAGGGAAAAATCAGCCCCAGCATTTT. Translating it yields CATSRDLGKNQPQHF.